This T cell receptor (beta chain) was profiled in a study of human thymus T cells. The repertoire was sequenced with immunoSEQ multiplex PCR; TCRdb's copy has only in-frame clones and lacks some. The sample includes about 60,000 clones, about 93% of them seen just once. The sequenced sample consisted of blood. The TCR originated in a boy less than two years old with a congenital heart defect but otherwise immunologically healthy.

In DNA form, the CDR3 reads TGTGCCAGCAGCCCCGGCGCAGCCAAGCAGTTCTTC. Translating gives CASSPGAAKQFF. J is TRBJ2-1 and V is TRBV6-5, with D unclear. CDR3 length equals 12 residues. V dropped 6 bases and J dropped 11 bases, with 14 bases sitting between them. Germline V gene data show CDR1 as MNHEY and CDR2 as SVGAGI.